This T cell receptor (beta chain) was documented in a study of CD8+CD57+ T cells in acquired aplastic anemia. Study-level information: Quantities of DNA derived from sorted CD4+ and CD8+ cells averaged around 3 ug. Findings of the study overall: Researchers report that around 30 CD8+ CDR3 sequences appeared in both patients and controls. For CD8+ Simpson's diversity, patients and controls showed no significant difference.

Profiling that covered TCR beta VDJ and CDR3 relied on genomic DNA as its template. TCRdb fed the reads into MiXCR, producing one record per CDR3 protein. The sample consists of about 58,000 distinct CDR3 sequences, around 60% of them appearing once. Patients sequenced had flow cytometry evidence of CD8+CD57+ cell expansion. This clonotype showed up just a few times. The antigen is not known. The V end lost 0 bases, the J end lost 8 bases, and 13 bases lay between the germline ends. The length of the CDR3 is 13 residues. CDR1 is SQVTM and CDR2 is ANQGSEA in the germline V gene. This sequence originates from a human donor with aplastic anemia. Sequencing input: sorted CD4+, CD8+, or CD8+CD57+ T cells (not recorded which) from PBMCs. The chain joins TRBV29-1 to TRBJ1-2, with TRBD1 as a possible D gene (5 bases). CDR3 sequence: CSVEDREWDGYTF. The CDR3 nucleotides read TGCAGCGTTGAAGATCGGGAGTGGGACGGCTACACCTTC.